This entry describes one T cell receptor (beta chain). This entry is derived from a study of blood T cell repertoires in COVID-19. As processed by the authors: Nucleated cell counts were estimated from reference gene primer amplification. Measured with immunoSEQ multiplex PCR; TCRdb has only the in-frame clones, and not every one. Clonal size and the V and J genes are those of that table, whereas D and trimming came from the DNA. The data hold 300,000 to 350,000 clones, with around 85% observed a single time. With 3 bases clipped from V and 3 bases from J, the junction kept 10 bases outside the gene matches. In germline, CDR1 is SGDLS, CDR2 YYNGEE. There are 16 residues in the CDR3.

The chain uses TRBV9 and TRBJ2-7; 9 nucleotides align to TRBD1. The sequenced sample consisted of PBMCs or T cells enriched from blood (not recorded which). The receptor was derived from a man younger than 40 who had recovered from COVID-19. The CDR3 spells CASSAGPGTGIYEQYF. The DNA of the CDR3 is TGTGCCAGCAGCGCAGGCCCCGGGACAGGGATCTACGAGCAGTACTTC.